The clone carrying this T cell receptor (beta chain) is labeled medium-sized (0.01 to 0.1%). Its cognate antigen is unknown. PCR was performed using 60 Vbeta and 13 Jbeta primers. Produced via immunoSEQ multiplex PCR; TCRdb's table is partial and in-frame only. The sample lists about 150,000 clones, 80% seen once, with around 14% in the top ten. There are 13 residues in the CDR3. The ends were cut back, 6 bases at V and 4 bases at J, with 11 bases in the middle. Germline V CDR1 and CDR2: ENHRY, SYGVKD. These data originate in a study of cytomegalovirus exposure and HLA in healthy donors. For the study at large: In an early release, HLA-typed donors contributed approximately 80 million unique TCR sequences. General study results and limits: Across all donors, roughly uniform sequencing depth was an assumption of the presence/absence analyses.

Sequenced material: PBMCs. This sequence originates from a woman in her forties in good health and CMV-seronegative. The V call is TRBV10-3, the J call TRBJ2-3; D is perhaps TRBD2 (5 bases). CDR3 protein: CAISGVSADTQYF. CDR3 coding DNA: TGTGCCATCAGCGGGGTTAGCGCAGATACGCAGTATTTT.